These 32 T cell receptor beta chains share one sample of origin, sequenced in a study of beta chain features in type 1 diabetes. Sequenced material consisted of expressed TCRB transcripts (all of the isolated RNA was reverse transcribed). TCRdb keeps only in-frame clones here, not all; method: immunoSEQ multiplex PCR. The sample shows 130,000 to 150,000 clones, less than 11% of them seen only once. The sequencing sample was made of naive CD4+ T cells from blood. These TCRs come from a young man in good health.

In its sample, this clone was seen a few times. V usage is TRBV6-6 and J usage is TRBJ2-7; 7 positions agree with TRBD1. Germline trimming cut 8 bases from V and 4 bases from J; bases unmatched to any gene: 5. This CDR3 region has 12 residues. CDR1 is MNHNY, CDR2 SVGAGI, per germline (reference sequence). The CDR3 DNA follows: TGTGCCAGCCTCGGGACAGCTTACGAGCAGTACTTC. Protein product: CASLGTAYEQYF.

This clone showed up just a few times. Other DNA sequences in this sample translate to the same CDR3. This sequence joins TRBV5-1 and TRBJ2-1; 10 bases align to TRBD2. In germline, CDR1 is SGHRS, CDR2 YFSETQ. V gave up 2 bases and J gave up 7 bases; unmatched junction bases: 6. The CDR3 extends over 15 amino acids. The CDR3 bases are TGCGCCAGCAGCTTCCTAGCGGGGGCGCTAAATGAGCAGTTCTTC. This codes for CASSFLAGALNEQFF.

This clone was detected a few times. In DNA form, the CDR3 reads TGTGCCAGCAGTGTGGATAGCGCCGCGAACACCGGGGAGCTGTTTTTT. It yields the protein CASSVDSAANTGELFF. The V gene is TRBV2, the J gene TRBJ2-2; TRBD2 is a possible D gene (5 bases). This CDR3 is built from 16 residues. Germline values: CDR1 SNHLY, CDR2 FYNNEI. Trimming removed 4 bases at V and 0 bases at J, with 12 bases between.

This clone was counted ten times or more. The gene calls are TRBV29-1 and TRBJ1-2; TRBD1 matches at 7 bases. The germline V gene has CDR1 SQVTM and CDR2 ANQGSEA. CDR3 size: 13 residues. V lost 6 bases to trimming and J lost 4 bases; unmatched junction nucleotides: 8. The CDR3 coding sequence is TGCAGCGTACTTACAGGGGCGGGCTATGGCTACACCTTC. It translates to CSVLTGAGYGYTF.

The chain recombines TRBV4-2 with TRBJ2-1, with 9 positions matching TRBD1. This CDR3 has 15 residues. Germline V gives CDR1 LGHNA, CDR2 YNFKEQ. Germline trimming cut 5 bases from V and 5 bases from J; bases unmatched to any gene: 7. CDR3 residues: CASSSGQGNDNEQFF. CDR3 sequence (DNA): TGTGCCAGCAGCTCGGGACAGGGAAACGACAATGAGCAGTTCTTC.

This chain links TRBV11-3 with TRBJ2-7; weak D call: TRBD1 (5 bases). From germline, CDR1 is SGHNT and CDR2 YENEEA. The CDR3 covers 15 residues. Deletions cut 5 bases from V and 0 bases from J, with 14 bases between. CDR3 DNA: TGTGCCAGCAGCGCCTCAGGGTTAGGCTCCTACGAGCAGTACTTC. It translates to CASSASGLGSYEQYF.

This clone was seen only a few times. The J gene is TRBJ1-4, the V gene TRBV4-3; D ambiguous. Germline CDR1 reads LGHNA; CDR2 reads YSLEER. Between the trimmed V and J ends, which lost 2 bases and 8 bases, there was a span of 18 bases. The CDR3 sequence is 16 residues long. The CDR3 nucleotides read TGCGCCAGCAGCCAATCCCCGGGAGTTAGGGAGGAAAAACTGTTTTTT. It is translated as CASSQSPGVREEKLFF.

The V and J genes are TRBV7-2 and TRBJ2-5, with a tentative D call TRBD1 (5 bases). Trimming left V 5 bases short and J 7 bases short, with 17 bases between. The length of the CDR3 is 14 residues. CDR1 is SGHTA and CDR2 is FQGNSA in the germline V gene. The CDR3 region has the DNA TGTGCCAGCAGCCCTGACTGGGTCCAGGGGACCCAGTACTTC. It specifies CASSPDWVQGTQYF. Based on the CDR3 plus reference TRBV7-2 and TRBJ2-5, the full variable domain is GAGVSQSPSNKVTEKGKDVELRCDPISGHTALYWYRQSLGQGLEFLIYFQGNSAPDKSGLPSDRFSAERTGGSVSTLTIQRTQQEDSAVYLCASSPDWVQGTQYFGPGTRLLVL.

This clone appeared a few times. CDR3: CASSVGFSRYNEQFF. The CDR3, as DNA: TGTGCCAGCAGCGTAGGCTTCAGCAGGTACAATGAGCAGTTCTTC. The rearrangement links TRBV9 to TRBJ2-1; D is unresolved. Germline V CDR1 and CDR2: SGDLS, YYNGEE. V shed 0 bases and J shed 4 bases, with 11 bases lying between them. The CDR3 has 15 amino acids.

There are a few counts of this clone. The CDR3 loop is CASHSRQGWEQYF. The DNA for the CDR3 is TGTGCCAGCCACAGCAGACAGGGATGGGAGCAGTACTTC. The chain employs TRBV27 and TRBJ2-5; TRBD1 matches at 7 bases. V lost 8 bases and J lost 11; bases outside the gene matches: 14. CDR3 length: 13 amino acids. CDR1 and CDR2 (germline): MNHEY, SMNVEV (reference sequence).

The chain links TRBV5-6 to TRBJ2-5; TRBD2 might be the D (7 bases). Germline CDR1 and CDR2: SGHDT and YYEEEE. CDR3 size: 16 residues. V lost 0 bases and J 1 base, leaving 13 bases between the germline ends. CDR3 residues: CASSLGRGGGQETQYF. DNA of the CDR3: TGTGCCAGCAGCTTGGGGAGGGGAGGGGGCCAAGAGACCCAGTACTTC.

This clone was recorded a few times. The chain is built from TRBV5-1 and TRBJ1-2; 7 nucleotides match TRBD1. This CDR3 is 15 amino acids long. Germline V lookup: CDR1 SGHRS, CDR2 YFSETQ. With 4 bases clipped from V and 3 bases from J, the junction kept 9 bases outside the gene matches. The CDR3 spells CASSPGQGVDYGYTF. CDR3 DNA: TGCGCCAGCAGCCCGGGGCAGGGGGTCGACTATGGCTACACCTTC.

At least ten counts were recorded for this clone. The chain has TRBV7-9 and TRBJ2-1; D may be TRBD1 (6 bases). The CDR3 runs 14 residues. Germline lookup yields CDR1 SEHNR and CDR2 FQNEAQ (reference sequence). With 1 base removed from V and 6 bases from J, the gap between germline ends came to 10 bases. CDR3 in DNA: TGTGCCAGCAGCTTAGTTGGGACAATCAATGAGCAGTTCTTC. This encodes CASSLVGTINEQFF.

This clone was picked up a small number of times. The V gene is TRBV5-4, the J gene TRBJ2-4; D not resolved. CDR1 is SGHNT and CDR2 is YYREEE in the germline V gene (reference sequence). V was clipped by 0 bases and J by 3 bases, with 4 bases between them. The CDR3 covers 13 residues. The CDR3 DNA sequence: TGTGCCAGCAGCTTGGCAGGCAAAAACATTCAGTACTTC. This translates into CASSLAGKNIQYF.

This clone appeared a few times. The chain is built from TRBV11-3 and TRBJ2-2; possible D gene TRBD1, 6 bases. Looked up from germline, CDR1 is SGHNT and CDR2 is YENEEA. V lost 5 bases to trimming and J lost 9 bases, with 13 bases between them. CDR3 length: 13 amino acids. This chain's CDR3 is CASSQGLGRELFF. For the CDR3, the DNA is TGTGCCAGCAGCCAGGGGCTGGGACGGGAGCTGTTTTTT.

This clone was counted between two and nine times. J is TRBJ2-7 and V is TRBV7-8; possible D gene TRBD1, 6 bases. The germline CDR1 and CDR2 sequences are SGHVS and FQNEAQ. Trimming shortened V by 2 bases and J by 4 bases, and 9 bases separated the two germline ends. This CDR3 contains 13 residues. CDR3 DNA sequence: TGTGCCAGCAGCTTACAGGGGCCTTACGAGCAGTACTTC. Encoded protein: CASSLQGPYEQYF.

This clone was seen only a few times. This chain connects TRBV28 to TRBJ1-2, with D unresolved. The V end was cut by 3 bases, the J end by 0 bases, with 11 bases between. From germline, CDR1 is MDHEN and CDR2 SYDVKM. The CDR3 has 15 amino acids. The CDR3 nucleotides read TGTGCCAGCAGTTTTGCGGTTTCTTCTAACTATGGCTACACCTTC. Its protein product is CASSFAVSSNYGYTF.

This clone was recorded a few times. This sequence joins TRBV28 and TRBJ2-5; 8 bases align to TRBD1. There are 14 residues in the CDR3. V shed 5 bases and J 5 bases; nucleotides not matched to a gene: 7. Germline V gene sequence: CDR1 MDHEN, CDR2 SYDVKM. The CDR3 DNA sequence: TGTGCCAGCAGTGCAGGGGGCACGTCTGAGACCCAGTACTTC. Translation gives CASSAGGTSETQYF. The full variable domain, completed using reference TRBV28 and TRBJ2-5, is DVKVTQSSRYLVKRTGEKVFLECVQDMDHENMFWYRQDPGLGLRLIYFSYDVKMKEKGDIPEGYSVSREKKERFSLILESASTNQTSMYLCASSAGGTSETQYFGPGTRLLVL.

This clone was counted a few times. J is TRBJ1-1 and V is TRBV25-1; the D is unclear. V shed 5 bases and J shed 8 bases, with 21 bases lying between them. The CDR3 is 15 amino acids. Germline CDR1 and CDR2: MGHDK and SYGVNS. Here the CDR3 DNA reads TGTGCCAGCAGTAAATCTGGAGGGAGCCGGGTAGAAGCTTTCTTT. It specifies CASSKSGGSRVEAFF.

The chain has TRBV4-3 and TRBJ1-6; no clear D gene. The CDR3 sequence is 16 residues long. Germline V gene data show CDR1 as LGHNA and CDR2 as YSLEER. The germline V and J ends were trimmed by 0 bases and 9 bases, with 15 bases remaining between them. Written as DNA, the CDR3 is TGCGCCAGCAGCCAAGATCCATCGAGGTTAATTTCACCCCTCCACTTT. Protein: CASSQDPSRLISPLHF.

This chain links TRBV30 with TRBJ1-3, with no clear D. Per germline, CDR1 GTSNPN and CDR2 SVGIG (reference sequence). CDR3 length: 15 amino acids. Trimming removed 0 bases at V and 0 bases at J, with 9 bases between. The CDR3 is CAWSVGILSGNTIYF. CDR3 nucleotides: TGTGCCTGGAGTGTCGGGATCCTCTCTGGAAACACCATATATTTT.

At least ten counts were recorded for this clone. This chain links TRBV7-9 with TRBJ2-6, with D unresolved. This CDR3 is 13 amino acids long. The ends were cut back, 5 bases at V and 4 bases at J, with 6 bases in the middle. Germline lookup yields CDR1 SEHNR and CDR2 FQNEAQ (reference sequence). The CDR3 here is CASSRSGANVLTF. In nucleotides, the CDR3 is TGTGCCAGCAGCAGGAGCGGGGCCAACGTCCTGACTTTC.

This clone was found a few times. The chain has TRBV19 and TRBJ2-1, with D possibly matching TRBD1 (7 bases). Germline assignment: CDR1 LNHDA and CDR2 SQIVND (reference sequence). The CDR3 consists of 14 residues. V lost 5 bases to trimming and J lost 4 bases, with 12 bases between them. CDR3 in amino acids: CASSGQGGYNEQFF. In nucleotides, the CDR3 is TGTGCCAGTAGTGGCCAGGGGGGTTACAATGAGCAGTTCTTC.

This clone was counted between two and nine times. The chain employs TRBV18 and TRBJ1-2, with 8 positions matching TRBD1. After removal of 6 bases from V and 8 bases from J, the junction contained 8 bases not matched to a gene. The CDR3 totals 13 residues. Germline V gene lookup returns CDR1 KGHSH and CDR2 LQKENI. As DNA, the CDR3 is TGTGCCAGCTCCCCAGGGCAGGGGGCCGGCTACACCTTC. It codes for CASSPGQGAGYTF.

The CDR3 coding sequence is TGTGCCAGCAGCTTAGTAGGGGGCACAGATACGCAGTATTTT. Encoded protein: CASSLVGGTDTQYF. The genes are TRBV7-3 and TRBJ2-3; tentative D call: TRBD1 (5 bases). This CDR3 is built from 14 residues. V shed 2 bases and J shed 1 base, with 7 bases lying between them. In germline, CDR1 is SGHTA, CDR2 FQGTGA.

This rearrangement joins TRBV6-1 to TRBJ1-1; 9 positions agree with TRBD1. Germline V CDR1 and CDR2: MNHNS, SASEGT. The V gene end was trimmed by 6 bases and the J gene end by 6 bases; junction bases not matched to a gene: 8. This CDR3 comprises 14 residues. CDR3 amino acids: CASRQGAGLSEAFF. As DNA, the CDR3 is TGTGCCAGCAGACAGGGGGCGGGACTGTCTGAAGCTTTCTTT.

This clone was detected only a few times. The CDR3 DNA reads as TGTGCCAGCAGCGCATCAGGGAATAGCAATCAGCCCCAGCATTTT. Amino acids: CASSASGNSNQPQHF. The chain carries TRBV9 and TRBJ1-5, with D perhaps matching TRBD1 (5 bases). Germline assignment: CDR1 SGDLS and CDR2 YYNGEE. Trimming removed 3 bases from V and 0 bases from J, with 10 bases in between. CDR3 size: 15 residues.

The gene calls are TRBV2 and TRBJ1-2, with D possibly matching TRBD1 (5 bases). The CDR3 contains 12 residues. Germline CDR1 reads SNHLY; CDR2 reads FYNNEI. Between the trimmed V and J ends, which lost 11 bases and 1 base, there was a span of 11 bases. The DNA for the CDR3 is TGTGCCCTGGGTAGGGGTAACTATGGCTACACCTTC. This codes for CALGRGNYGYTF.

The chain is built from TRBV2 and TRBJ1-6; D is undetermined. Germline V CDR1 and CDR2: SNHLY, FYNNEI. The V end was cut by 3 bases, the J end by 7 bases, with 10 bases between. The CDR3 spans 14 residues. The CDR3 bases are TGTGCCAGCAGTGATCACAGAGAAAATTCACCCCTCCACTTT. This sequence encodes CASSDHRENSPLHF.

This clone was found many times. J is TRBJ2-5 and V is TRBV2; the D gene is possibly TRBD2 (6 bases). The V gene lost 8 bases and the J gene lost 3 bases, with 10 bases spanning the gap. The germline V gene has CDR1 SNHLY and CDR2 FYNNEI. This CDR3 spans 12 amino acids. CDR3 amino acids: CASWEREETQYF. DNA of the CDR3: TGTGCCAGCTGGGAGCGGGAAGAGACCCAGTACTTC.

This clone has only a few counts. V and J are TRBV28 and TRBJ2-1; the match to TRBD2 covers 10 bases. Losses at the gene ends were 1 base for V and 4 bases for J; bases not matched to a gene: 10. CDR3 length equals 18 residues. Looked up from germline, CDR1 is MDHEN and CDR2 is SYDVKM. CDR3 coding DNA: TGTGCCAGCAGTTTATTTCCAGCGGGGGGGCCTGGTTACAATGAGCAGTTCTTC. Amino acid sequence: CASSLFPAGGPGYNEQFF. The full variable domain, with the rest looked up from reference TRBV28 and TRBJ2-1, is DVKVTQSSRYLVKRTGEKVFLECVQDMDHENMFWYRQDPGLGLRLIYFSYDVKMKEKGDIPEGYSVSREKKERFSLILESASTNQTSMYLCASSLFPAGGPGYNEQFFGPGTRLTVL.

This chain uses TRBV6-1 with TRBJ2-3, with 9 nucleotides matching TRBD2. V lost 4 bases to trimming and J lost 0 bases; unmatched junction nucleotides: 14. CDR3 length equals 19 residues. Germline lookup yields CDR1 MNHNS and CDR2 SASEGT. CDR3 coding DNA: TGTGCCAGCAGTGCCCGAAATCGGGGACTAGCATTTAGCACAGATACGCAGTATTTT. Residues: CASSARNRGLAFSTDTQYF.